The 5 T cell receptor beta chains listed next were all sequenced from one sample in a study of T-cell reconstitution after alpha-beta-depleted transplantation in children. The TCRbeta library was prepared with unique molecular identifiers. Each CDR3 protein gets one entry after TCRdb re-called the PCR reads with MiXCR. The data contain 200,000 to 300,000 distinct CDR3 sequences, 12% of them singletons. The sequencing here drew on PBMCs from the stem cell graft donor, taken from the stem cell graft. Receptors were obtained from a human donor who donated a stem cell graft to a child with acute lymphoblastic leukemia.

This clonotype has ten or more counts. V is TRBV12-3 or TRBV12-4 and J is TRBJ2-3, with D possibly matching TRBD2 (5 bases). The CDR3 runs 13 residues. The V end lost 7 bases, the J end lost 5 bases, and 13 bases lay between the germline ends. The CDR3: CASTPSGKDTQYF. CDR3 in DNA: TGTGCCAGCACCCCCTCGGGGAAAGATACGCAGTATTTT.

About this clonotype itself: A much larger clone lies a single base off, so this may be a read error. The rearrangement links TRBV7-8 to TRBJ1-1; maybe TRBD1 (5 bases). V lost 5 bases and J lost 0, with 22 bases in between. The CDR3 length is 18 residues. Germline values: CDR1 SGHVS, CDR2 FQNEAQ. The CDR3 loop reads CASSLSRGAGYMNTEAFF. The CDR3 nucleotides read TGTGCCAGCAGCCTAAGCCGAGGGGCGGGTTACATGAACACTGAAGCTTTCTTT.

The CDR3 bases are TGTGCCAGCAGTTTATCTTTTGGCGTTACCTACGAGCAGTACTTC. It encodes CASSLSFGVTYEQYF. The chain recombines TRBV27 with TRBJ2-7; D uncertain. V lost 0 bases, J lost 2 bases, and 11 bases lay in between. The CDR3 contains 15 residues. Germline loops: CDR1 MNHEY, CDR2 SMNVEV (reference sequence).

In this sample, this clonotype turned up many times. The chain has TRBV20-1 and TRBJ2-7, with TRBD1 matching 8 bases. The J segment lost 4 bases and the V segment lost 2 bases, leaving 10 bases of the junction unmatched. This CDR3 contains 15 residues. Germline CDR1 is DFQATT and CDR2 is SNEGSKA (reference sequence). CDR3 sequence reads: CSARPEDRVGYEQYF. The CDR3 DNA follows: TGCAGTGCTAGACCGGAGGACAGGGTCGGGTACGAGCAGTACTTC.

This clonotype was recorded many times. This chain links TRBV5-5 with TRBJ1-4; D gene ambiguous. Germline V lookup: CDR1 SGHKS, CDR2 YYEKEE (reference sequence). The V and J ends lost 0 bases and 6 bases respectively, with 6 bases between them. The CDR3 has 13 residues. The CDR3 coding sequence is TGTGCCAGCAGCTTGGTCCCGGATGAAAAACTGTTTTTT. Its translation: CASSLVPDEKLFF. The whole variable domain, remainder taken from reference TRBV5-5 and TRBJ1-4, is DAGVTQSPTHLIKTRGQQVTLRCSPISGHKSVSWYQQVLGQGPQFIFQYYEKEERGRGNFPDRFSARQFPNYSSELNVNALLLGDSALYLCASSLVPDEKLFFGSGTQLSVL.